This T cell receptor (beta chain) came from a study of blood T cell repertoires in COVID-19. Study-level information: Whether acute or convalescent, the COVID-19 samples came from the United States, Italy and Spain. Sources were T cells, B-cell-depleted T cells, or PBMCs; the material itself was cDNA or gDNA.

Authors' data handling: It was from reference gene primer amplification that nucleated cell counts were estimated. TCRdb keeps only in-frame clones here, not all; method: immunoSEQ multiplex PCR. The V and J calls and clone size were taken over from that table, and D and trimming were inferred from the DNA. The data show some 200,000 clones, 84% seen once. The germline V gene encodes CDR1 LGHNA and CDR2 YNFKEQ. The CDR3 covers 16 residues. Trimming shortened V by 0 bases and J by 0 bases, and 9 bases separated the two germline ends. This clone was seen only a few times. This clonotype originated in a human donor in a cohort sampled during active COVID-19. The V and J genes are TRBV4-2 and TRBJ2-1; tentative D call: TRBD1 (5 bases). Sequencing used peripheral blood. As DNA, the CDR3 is TGTGCCAGCAGCCAAGAGGGGCAACTCTCCTACAATGAGCAGTTCTTC. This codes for CASSQEGQLSYNEQFF.